Below are 23 T cell receptor beta chains sequenced from a single sample in a study of cytomegalovirus exposure and HLA in healthy donors. A multiplex PCR was run with 60 Vbeta primers and 13 Jbeta primers. The table came from immunoSEQ multiplex PCR; TCRdb's copy has only in-frame clones and leaves some out. This sample has under 120,000 clones, with roughly 71% found just once. Sequencing used PBMCs. The receptors derive from a man between 40 and 49 years old in good health and CMV-seropositive.

The rearrangement links TRBV28 to TRBJ2-1; 8 positions match TRBD2. The CDR3 runs 18 residues. The J segment lost 3 bases and the V segment lost 5 bases, leaving 15 bases of the junction unmatched. The V gene's germline CDR1 is MDHEN and CDR2 SYDVKM. The CDR3 spells CASSLTSGLYRGYNEQFF. In DNA, the CDR3 is TGTGCCAGCAGTCTTACTAGCGGTCTTTATCGGGGCTACAATGAGCAGTTCTTC. Combining the CDR3 with reference TRBV28 and TRBJ2-1 gives the whole variable domain DVKVTQSSRYLVKRTGEKVFLECVQDMDHENMFWYRQDPGLGLRLIYFSYDVKMKEKGDIPEGYSVSREKKERFSLILESASTNQTSMYLCASSLTSGLYRGYNEQFFGPGTRLTVL.

CDR3 nucleotides: TGTGCCAGTAGTATAGCACCGGGACAGGGTGGCACAGATACGCAGTATTTT. It codes for CASSIAPGQGGTDTQYF. V usage is TRBV19 and J usage is TRBJ2-3, with 9 nucleotides matching TRBD1. CDR1 and CDR2 from the germline V gene are LNHDA and SQIVND (reference sequence). V dropped 1 base and J dropped 1; count of bases not matched to a gene: 6. This CDR3 contains 17 residues.

This chain joins TRBV7-9 and TRBJ2-3; 9 bases are shared with TRBD2. Germline CDR1 SEHNR, CDR2 FQNEAQ (reference sequence). V trimming: 5 bases; J trimming: 12 bases; junction bases outside the gene matches: 12. The length of the CDR3 is 14 residues. The DNA of the CDR3 is TGTGCCAGCAGCCCAAGACAGACTAGCGGTCGCCAGTATTTT. Amino acid sequence: CASSPRQTSGRQYF.

This chain connects TRBV5-1 to TRBJ2-7, with 7 bases matching TRBD1. Germline V CDR1 and CDR2: SGHRS, YFSETQ. The CDR3 loop spans 14 amino acids. The ends lost 0 bases at V and 2 bases at J; junction bases unmatched: 2. The CDR3 region has the DNA TGCGCCAGCAGCTTGGGCCAGGGGGCCTACGAGCAGTACGTC. Amino acids: CASSLGQGAYEQYV.

The chain is built from TRBV5-1 and TRBJ2-2; D perhaps matches TRBD2 (5 bases). This CDR3 is 16 amino acids long. V lost 5 bases and J 0 bases, leaving 14 bases between the germline ends. Germline V CDR1 and CDR2: SGHRS, YFSETQ. CDR3 residues: CASRGSSAPNTGELFF. DNA of the CDR3: TGCGCCAGCAGGGGGAGCAGTGCGCCGAACACCGGGGAGCTGTTTTTT.

The DNA of the CDR3 is TGTGCCAGTAGTTGGTCGGACACTGAAGCTTTCTTT. Translating gives CASSWSDTEAFF. The chain recombines TRBV19 with TRBJ1-1; D ambiguous. V was pared by 5 bases and J by 3 bases, with 7 bases between. The CDR3 has 12 residues. Germline CDR1 and CDR2: LNHDA and SQIVND (reference sequence).

The chain combines TRBV7-2 with TRBJ2-5; 7 nucleotides line up with TRBD1. Germline-derived CDR1 and CDR2 are SGHTA and FQGNSA. With 3 bases clipped from V and 11 bases from J, the junction kept 3 bases outside the gene matches. The CDR3 is made up of 11 amino acids. The CDR3 DNA reads as TGTGCCAGCAGCTTCCCGGGACAGCAGTACTTC. Encoded protein: CASSFPGQQYF.

This clone was counted a single time. This chain links TRBV5-4 with TRBJ2-5; D may be TRBD2 (5 bases). The CDR3 sequence is 13 residues long. The V end was cut by 1 base, the J end by 2 bases, with 6 bases between. Germline-derived CDR1 and CDR2 are SGHNT and YYREEE (reference sequence). DNA for the CDR3: TGTGCCAGCAGCTTGCAGCGGCAAGAGACCCAGTACTTC. Its translation is CASSLQRQETQYF.

CDR3 in amino acids: CASLTRTGSEAFF. The CDR3 coding sequence is TGTGCCAGTCTAACCCGGACAGGTAGTGAAGCTTTCTTT. The chain has TRBV6-6 and TRBJ1-1; 7 bases are a match to TRBD1. V was pared by 9 bases and J by 7 bases, with 11 bases of the junction left unmatched. In germline, CDR1 is MNHNY, CDR2 SVGAGI (reference sequence). This CDR3 comprises 13 residues.

The V gene is TRBV4-3, the J gene TRBJ2-7, with TRBD2 identical over 7 bases. The CDR3 contains 15 residues. Germline V gene data show CDR1 as LGHNA and CDR2 as YSLEER. V dropped 0 bases and J dropped 3; count of bases not matched to a gene: 5. The CDR3 loop is CASSQEGRGGYEQYF. The CDR3 DNA reads TGCGCCAGCAGCCAAGAGGGGCGCGGGGGCTACGAGCAGTACTTC.

The CDR3 is CAWRSLTSFSYEQYF. The CDR3, as DNA: TGTGCCTGGAGGTCCCTGACTAGTTTTTCCTACGAGCAGTACTTC. The rearrangement uses TRBV30 and TRBJ2-7, with D possibly being TRBD2 (6 bases). There are 15 residues in the CDR3. V was clipped by 3 bases and J by 1 base, with 16 bases between them. CDR1 is GTSNPN and CDR2 is SVGIG in the germline V gene (reference sequence).

In its sample, this clone was seen a few times. The chain recombines TRBV6-1 with TRBJ1-1; TRBD1 agrees at 10 bases. This CDR3 is 15 amino acids long. Germline V gene sequence: CDR1 MNHNS, CDR2 SASEGT. V lost 3 bases, J lost 6 bases, and 7 bases stayed unmatched. CDR3 nucleotides: TGTGCCAGCAGTGACAATGGACAGGGGGTGGCTGAAGCTTTCTTT. It specifies CASSDNGQGVAEAFF.

The chain uses TRBV30 and TRBJ2-3, with 7 nucleotides matching TRBD1. Per the germline V gene, CDR1 is GTSNPN and CDR2 is SVGIG (reference sequence). Trimming at V came to 4 bases and at J to 4 bases, leaving 2 bases not matched to a gene. This CDR3 contains 12 residues. CDR3 sequence (DNA): TGTGCCTGGAAGCAGGGGGCAGATACGCAGTATTTT. This encodes CAWKQGADTQYF.

The chain combines TRBV6-5 with TRBJ1-4, with unresolved D. Looked up from germline, CDR1 is MNHEY and CDR2 is SVGAGI. Deletions cut 6 bases from V and 5 bases from J, with 16 bases between. CDR3 length equals 15 residues. CDR3 loop: CASSRGGVNNEKLFF. The CDR3 nucleotides are TGTGCCAGCAGCCGCGGCGGGGTTAACAATGAAAAACTGTTTTTT.

The V call is TRBV6-5, the J call TRBJ2-5; 9 bases fit TRBD2. CDR3 size: 15 residues. The junction had 9 bases not matched to a gene; V was cut back by 5 bases and J by 5 bases. Germline-derived CDR1 and CDR2 are MNHEY and SVGAGI. CDR3 in amino acids: CASSRPGLASETQYF. CDR3 in DNA: TGTGCCAGCAGTAGACCGGGACTAGCATCCGAGACCCAGTACTTC.

J is TRBJ2-3 and V is TRBV27; D is perhaps TRBD2 (6 bases). V lost 6 bases and J 2 bases, leaving 12 bases between the germline ends. CDR3 size: 14 residues. Per the germline V gene, CDR1 is MNHEY and CDR2 is SMNVEV (reference sequence). Written as DNA, the CDR3 is TGTGCCAGCAGGGGGACTTACGCCACAGATACGCAGTATTTT. It encodes CASRGTYATDTQYF.

Only a few counts were recorded for this clone. The rearrangement joins TRBV7-9 to TRBJ2-1; 12 bases match TRBD2. The junction had 5 bases not matched to a gene; V was cut back by 4 bases and J by 7 bases. The CDR3 sequence is 15 residues long. The germline V gene has CDR1 SEHNR and CDR2 FQNEAQ (reference sequence). CDR3 coding DNA: TGTGCCAGCAGCTATCTAGCGGGAGGGTATAATGAGCAGTTCTTC. It encodes CASSYLAGGYNEQFF.

CDR3 sequence: CASSRFGGHEQYV. The CDR3 region has the DNA TGTGCCAGCAGTCGGTTCGGAGGGCACGAGCAGTACGTC. V usage is TRBV27 and J usage is TRBJ2-7, with D possibly TRBD2 on 6 matching bases. V shed 5 bases and J shed 5 bases, with 13 bases lying between them. This CDR3 spans 13 amino acids. The V gene's germline CDR1 is MNHEY and CDR2 SMNVEV (reference sequence).

This chain uses TRBV25-1 with TRBJ2-2; tentative D call: TRBD2 (6 bases). The V end was cut by 3 bases, the J end by 7 bases, with 12 bases between. Germline values: CDR1 MGHDK, CDR2 SYGVNS. This CDR3 has 14 amino acids. CDR3 nucleotide sequence: TGTGCCAGCAGTGACCCGGGAGACCACGGGGAGCTGTTTTTT. It yields the protein CASSDPGDHGELFF.

V is TRBV7-3 and J is TRBJ2-5; possibly TRBD2 for D (6 bases). Trimming removed 5 bases from V and 7 bases from J, with 14 bases in between. Germline loops: CDR1 SGHTA, CDR2 FQGTGA. There are 13 residues in the CDR3. The CDR3 sequence is CASSEAFGGTQYF. The CDR3 DNA sequence: TGTGCCAGCAGCGAAGCGTTCGGGGGGACCCAGTACTTC.

The chain carries TRBV2 and TRBJ2-4; no clear D. The V and J ends lost 8 bases and 1 base respectively, with 6 bases between them. The CDR3 runs to 12 residues. The germline V gene encodes CDR1 SNHLY and CDR2 FYNNEI. CDR3 nucleotides: TGTGCCAGCTCTCGGGCCAAAAACATTCAGTACTTC. Translation gives CASSRAKNIQYF.

The chain recombines TRBV6-5 with TRBJ1-2; maybe TRBD1 (6 bases). The CDR3 has 15 residues. Trimming removed 2 bases at V and 4 bases at J, with 14 bases between. Germline CDR1 and CDR2: MNHEY and SVGAGI. This CDR3 is CASSYRRGGGYGYTF. For the CDR3, the DNA is TGTGCCAGCAGTTACCGGCGGGGGGGCGGCTATGGCTACACCTTC.

In this sample, this clone turned up a few times. J is TRBJ2-3 and V is TRBV6-1; 11 nucleotides match TRBD1. J gave up 4 bases and V 11 bases, and 5 bases lay outside the gene matches. The CDR3 is 13 amino acids. Germline V gives CDR1 MNHNS, CDR2 SASEGT. The CDR3 DNA sequence: TGTGCCTCGAGGACAGGGGGCGCAGATACGCAGTATTTT. It codes for CASRTGGADTQYF.